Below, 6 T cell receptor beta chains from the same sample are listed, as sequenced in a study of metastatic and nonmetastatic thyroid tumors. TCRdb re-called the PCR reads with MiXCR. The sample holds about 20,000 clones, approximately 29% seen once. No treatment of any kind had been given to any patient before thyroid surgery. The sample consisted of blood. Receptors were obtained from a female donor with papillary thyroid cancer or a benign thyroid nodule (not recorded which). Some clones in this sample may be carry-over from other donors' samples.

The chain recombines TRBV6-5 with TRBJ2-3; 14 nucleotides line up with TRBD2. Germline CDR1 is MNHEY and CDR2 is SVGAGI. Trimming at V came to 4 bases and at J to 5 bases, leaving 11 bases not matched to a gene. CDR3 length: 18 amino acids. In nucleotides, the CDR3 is TGTGCCAGCAGTTCCCCCCCGGGACTAGCGGGAGAGGTAGATACGCAGTATTTT. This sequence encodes CASSSPPGLAGEVDTQYF.

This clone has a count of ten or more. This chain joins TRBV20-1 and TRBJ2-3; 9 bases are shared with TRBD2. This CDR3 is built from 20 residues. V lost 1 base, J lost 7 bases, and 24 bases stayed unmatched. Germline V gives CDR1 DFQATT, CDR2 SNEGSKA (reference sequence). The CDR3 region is CSARVCFRRNGRGGRNTQYF. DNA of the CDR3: TGCAGTGCTAGAGTTTGTTTTCGGCGAAACGGGCGGGGGGGCCGAAATACGCAGTATTTT.

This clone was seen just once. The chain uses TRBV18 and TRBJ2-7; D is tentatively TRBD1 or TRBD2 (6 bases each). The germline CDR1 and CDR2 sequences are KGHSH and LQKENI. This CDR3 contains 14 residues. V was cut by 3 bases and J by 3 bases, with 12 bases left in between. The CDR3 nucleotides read TGTGCCAGCTCACCCGGAGGGGGTCTCTACGAGCAGTACTTC. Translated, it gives CASSPGGGLYEQYF.

The CDR3 sequence: CASSLGQGRTEAFF. The CDR3 nucleotides read TGTGCCAGCAGCTTAGGACAGGGGCGCACTGAAGCTTTCTTT. The rearrangement links TRBV11-2 to TRBJ1-1; TRBD1 aligns across 8 bases. This CDR3 comprises 14 residues. V lost 1 base to trimming and J lost 4 bases; unmatched junction nucleotides: 2. CDR1 and CDR2 from the germline V gene are SGHAT and FQNNGV.

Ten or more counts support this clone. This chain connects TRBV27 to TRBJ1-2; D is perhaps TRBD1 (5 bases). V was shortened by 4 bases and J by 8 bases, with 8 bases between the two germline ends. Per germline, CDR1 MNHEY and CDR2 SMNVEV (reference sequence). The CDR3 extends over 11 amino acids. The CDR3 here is CASSSRDGYTF. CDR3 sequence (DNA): TGTGCCAGCAGTTCCAGGGACGGCTACACCTTC.

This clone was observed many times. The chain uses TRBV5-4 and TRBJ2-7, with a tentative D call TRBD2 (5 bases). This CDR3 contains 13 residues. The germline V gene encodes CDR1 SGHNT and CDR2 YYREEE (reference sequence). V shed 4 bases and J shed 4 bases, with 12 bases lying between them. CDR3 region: CASSEGLKYEQYF. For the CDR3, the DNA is TGTGCCAGCAGCGAAGGACTGAAGTACGAGCAGTACTTC.